Listed below are T cell receptor beta chains from one sample, sequenced in a study of cytomegalovirus exposure and HLA in healthy donors. This table comes from immunoSEQ multiplex PCR, and its TCRdb copy is limited to in-frame clones, with some not included. The sample carries under 200,000 clones, 86% recorded once. The specimen sequenced was PBMCs. The origin of the receptors is a woman in her 30s in good health and CMV-seronegative. Both conserved end residues are trimmed from each CDR3. Fields, in order: CDR3 protein, clone size, V gene, J gene. Only part of the rows carry a size: once, few, many, or a class if the clone is expanded.

ASSLAGGSMNTEAF,.,TRBV5-1,TRBJ1-1
ASTRGGTPYEQY,.,TRBV5-6,TRBJ2-7
ASSQPGVEKLF,.,TRBV2,TRBJ1-4
ASSPRSQGGNEQF,few,TRBV7-9,TRBJ2-1
ASARDYYYEQY,.,TRBV19,TRBJ2-7
ASSITSGGNEQY,.,TRBV5-1,TRBJ2-7
ASSLWGGALDTEAF,.,TRBV11-2,TRBJ1-1
ASGRSAGGRETQY,.,TRBV4-1,TRBJ2-5
ASRPGLADNEQF,.,TRBV28,TRBJ2-1
ASSERDIASYEQY,.,TRBV27,TRBJ2-7
ASARTGQITGELF,once,TRBV5-8,TRBJ2-2
ASRQDNAFTYEQY,few,TRBV27,TRBJ2-7
ASSEAQGSYEQY,.,TRBV6-1,TRBJ2-7
ASSWKTSLNEQF,.,TRBV28,TRBJ2-1
ASSPLRVGETQY,once,TRBV7-8,TRBJ2-5
ASSLVGLADDYEQY,.,TRBV11-2,TRBJ2-7
ASSQVSTDTQY,.,TRBV4-2,TRBJ2-3
ASSQGQGVGGRAYEQY,.,TRBV5-1,TRBJ2-7
ASSLGEVWQETQY,.,TRBV5-1,TRBJ2-5
ATSIRTGSGYT,.,TRBV15,TRBJ1-2
ASSELLASKF,.,TRBV2,TRBJ2-1
ASSFDRVTTEAF,.,TRBV7-2,TRBJ1-1
ASSADSLNTEAF,.,TRBV9,TRBJ1-1
ASSLEDRFDEQF,.,TRBV5-1,TRBJ2-1
ASSSRQGIVSPWAF,.,TRBV19,TRBJ1-1
ASSLDLGLAEAF,.,TRBV11-2,TRBJ1-1
ASSLGQGRGEQF,.,TRBV5-1,TRBJ2-1
ASSYSHGKAMNIQY,.,TRBV6-5,TRBJ2-4
ASSGAGALNEQF,.,TRBV7-9,TRBJ2-1
ASSLSTGNGYT,.,TRBV5-1,TRBJ1-2
SASVDYGYT,.,TRBV20-1,TRBJ1-2
ASSSGGFLAGGPETQY,.,TRBV19,TRBJ2-5
ASSPRVHEQY,.,TRBV28,TRBJ2-7
ASSETGLNTEAF,few,TRBV2,TRBJ1-1
ASSYSSQGAHEKLF,few,TRBV6-6,TRBJ1-4